The present TCR beta chain was sequenced within a study of T cells after yellow fever vaccination. General observations from the study: Bulk-population clonotypes that are abundant could appear as contaminants in FACS-sorted repertoires. Clones from primary vaccination mostly reappeared after the booster (approximately 95% CD4, approximately 88% CD8). Overall, a small share of clonotypes was seen in both CD4 and CD8 compartments.

For this clonotype: Its cognate antigen is unknown.

Unmatched junction bases numbered 11, after V lost 6 bases and J lost 8 bases. CDR3 length: 15 amino acids. CDR1 and CDR2 (germline): MNHNS, SASEGT. A process of 5'RACE template switching, which added a universal primer site and UMIs, was used to make TCR cDNA. TCRdb re-analysed the 5' RACE reads in MiXCR, keeping a single row per CDR3 protein. This table has about 260,000 distinct CDR3 sequences, roughly 13% appearing once. The gene calls are TRBV6-1 and TRBJ1-4, with 8 bases lining up with TRBD1. The input for sequencing was CD4+ T cells sorted from PBMCs, taken 45 days after the yellow fever booster vaccination. The source is a man younger than 45 who received the YFV17D yellow fever vaccine. The DNA of the CDR3 is TGTGCCAGCAGCAGAAACCGGGGGGACAGGGAAAAACTGTTTTTT. Translated, it gives CASSRNRGDREKLFF.